These T cell receptor beta chains were read from a single sample in a study of CD8 T cells in Susac syndrome. TCRdb independently ran MiXCR on the immunoSEQ multiplex PCR reads; one entry per CDR3 protein. Found here are just over 300,000 distinct CDR3 sequences, about 92% of them singletons; the top ten hold about 0.063%. Material for sequencing was CD4+ T cells from PBMCs. The receptors originated from a human donor with multiple sclerosis. Both conserved end residues are part of each CDR3. D genes are given only for firm matches. Not every row has a clone size; where given, it reads once, few, many or a size class.

d_gene,j_gene,v_gene,abundance,CDR3nt,CDR3aa
NA,TRBJ2-7,TRBV3-1,NA,TGTGCCAGCAGCCATCTACTAGGTCCGGCCGAGCAGTACTTC,CASSHLLGPAEQYF
TRBD1,TRBJ2-3,TRBV10-3,once,TGTGCCACAGGACAGGGAGTCACAGATACGCAGTATTTT,CATGQGVTDTQYF
NA,TRBJ1-4,TRBV13,NA,TGTGCCAGCCGAGGAAGGGAGGTGAAGGATGAAAAACTGTTTTTT,CASRGREVKDEKLFF
NA,TRBJ1-3,TRBV27,NA,TGTGCCAGCAGTCCCCAAGGGCGTCGGGGCCTCCTCCCTGGATCTGGAAACACCATATATTTT,CASSPQGRRGLLPGSGNTIYF
NA,TRBJ2-3,TRBV30,once,TGTGCCTGGACAGGGGCCTACACAGATACGCAGTATTTT,CAWTGAYTDTQYF
TRBD2,TRBJ2-3,TRBV5-4,NA,TGTGCCAGCAGCAAGGGACTACCTAGCACAGATACGCAGTATTTT,CASSKGLPSTDTQYF
TRBD2,TRBJ2-4,TRBV20-1,NA,TGCAGTGCCGTTCCCCTAGCGGGGGCCAAAAACATTCAGTACTTC,CSAVPLAGAKNIQYF
TRBD2,TRBJ2-7,TRBV3-1,NA,TGTGCCAGCAGCCAACCTCCGGGACTAGCGCCGCAGTACTTC,CASSQPPGLAPQYF
NA,TRBJ2-2,TRBV19,NA,TGTGCCAGTAGTAAGCACTCCGGGGAGCTGTTTTTT,CASSKHSGELFF
NA,TRBJ2-7,TRBV6-5,NA,TGTGCCAGCAGTTATAGGGAGGAGCTAACCTCCTACGAGCAGTACTTC,CASSYREELTSYEQYF
TRBD2,TRBJ2-3,TRBV11-1,NA,TGTGCCAGCAGTTCTGGACTAGCGACAAACACAGATACGCAGTATTTT,CASSSGLATNTDTQYF
NA,TRBJ2-1,TRBV18,NA,TGTGCCAGCTCTAGGGACGCAGACAATGAGCAGTTCTTC,CASSRDADNEQFF
NA,TRBJ2-1,TRBV7-2,NA,TGTGCCAGCAGATCAGACCCGAGGAACAATGAGCAGTTCTTC,CASRSDPRNNEQFF
NA,TRBJ2-7,TRBV29-1,once,TGCAGCGTTGAATTGGGGGGTGGGAGCTCCTACGAGCAGTACTTC,CSVELGGGSSYEQYF
NA,TRBJ2-7,TRBV12-3/TRBV12-4,NA,TGTGCCAGCAGTCGATCGGGGCAGGGCGGCTCCTACGAGCAGTACTTC,CASSRSGQGGSYEQYF
TRBD1,TRBJ2-7,TRBV11-1,NA,TGTGCCAGCGGAGCCGGGACAGCATACGAGCAGTACTTC,CASGAGTAYEQYF
TRBD2,TRBJ2-7,TRBV3-1,NA,TGTGCCAGCAGCGGTCGAACTAGCGGGAGCTCCTACGAGCAGTACTTC,CASSGRTSGSSYEQYF
TRBD1,TRBJ2-4,TRBV20-1,NA,TGCAGTGCTTCCCGACAGGGTGAAAACATTCAGTACTTC,CSASRQGENIQYF
NA,TRBJ2-7,TRBV6-6,NA,TGTGCCAGCAGTTATCTCGGAAGCTACGAGCAGTACTTC,CASSYLGSYEQYF
TRBD1,TRBJ2-5,TRBV30,NA,TGTGCCTGCGGGGACAGATCACAAGAGACCCAGTACTTC,CACGDRSQETQYF
TRBD2,TRBJ2-3,TRBV4-1,NA,TGCGCCAGCAGCCAAGATTTGGCGGGGGGAACGTATACGCAGTATTTT,CASSQDLAGGTYTQYF
NA,TRBJ1-1,TRBV6-2/TRBV6-3,NA,TGTGCCAGCAGTCCCCGTCCGACTGAAGCTTTCTTT,CASSPRPTEAFF
NA,TRBJ2-5,TRBV11-1,NA,TGTGCCAGCAGCTTCCATCAAGAGACCCAGTACTTC,CASSFHQETQYF
NA,TRBJ2-5,TRBV18,once,TGTGCCAGCTCACCGGAGGAAGAGACCCAGTACTTC,CASSPEEETQYF
NA,TRBJ1-5,TRBV19,NA,TGTGCCAGTAGTATCGGTTCTCGTGGATCGCCATCCCTCCGGACGCGTAGCAATCAGCCCCAGCATTTT,CASSIGSRGSPSLRTRSNQPQHF
NA,TRBJ1-4,TRBV14,NA,TGTGCCAGCAGCCAGGGGGTTCGTGGAAAACTGTTTTTT,CASSQGVRGKLFF
NA,TRBJ2-1,TRBV7-2,NA,TGTGCCAGCAGCTTGGCTGCCAGGCACAATGAGCAGTTCTTC,CASSLAARHNEQFF
NA,TRBJ1-5,TRBV12-3/TRBV12-4,NA,TGTGCCAGCAGCCGAGGGGTAGGTGGGAATCAGCCCCAGCATTTT,CASSRGVGGNQPQHF
TRBD2,TRBJ2-5,TRBV5-1,NA,TGCGCCAGCAGCTTATCCGGGACTAGCGGCCAAGAGACCCAGTACTTC,CASSLSGTSGQETQYF
TRBD1,TRBJ1-2,TRBV7-2,NA,TGTGCCAGCAGCTCCCGGACAGGGGGGAGAAATGGCTACACCTTC,CASSSRTGGRNGYTF
TRBD1,TRBJ1-3,TRBV12-3/TRBV12-4,NA,TGTGCCAGCAGGCAGGGGGGCACGGGTCGACACACCATATATTTT,CASRQGGTGRHTIYF
TRBD2,TRBJ2-7,TRBV2,NA,TGTGCCAGCAGTACGAGTCTAGCGGGGGCCTACGAGCAGTACTTC,CASSTSLAGAYEQYF
NA,TRBJ2-3,TRBV6-1,once,TGTGCCAGCAGGAGTTCTCTGTCCTTGAAGACAGATACGCAGTATTTT,CASRSSLSLKTDTQYF
NA,TRBJ1-4,TRBV12-3/TRBV12-4,NA,TGTGCCAGCAGTACTAATGAAAAACTGTTTTTT,CASSTNEKLFF
TRBD1,TRBJ1-2,TRBV25-1,NA,TGTGCCAGCAGTGGTGGGACAGGGATTTATGGCTACACCTTC,CASSGGTGIYGYTF
NA,TRBJ2-6,TRBV6-5,once,TGTGCCAGCAGTTACAGCAGGGGCTCTGGGGCCAACGTCCTGATTTTC,CASSYSRGSGANVLIF
TRBD1,TRBJ1-6,TRBV19,NA,TGTGCCAGTACCGTGGGACAGCTCCTTAATTCACCCCTCCACTTT,CASTVGQLLNSPLHF
TRBD2,TRBJ2-3,TRBV30,few,TGTGCCTGGAGGAAAGGGACTAGCGGGACAGATACGCAGTATTTT,CAWRKGTSGTDTQYF
NA,TRBJ2-2,TRBV4-1,NA,TGCGCCAGCGCCGGGGAGCTGTTTTTT,CASAGELFF
TRBD1,TRBJ2-7,TRBV12-3/TRBV12-4,NA,TGTGCCAGCAGTGAAACAGGACAGGGTGGCGAGCAGTACTTC,CASSETGQGGEQYF
NA,TRBJ1-2,TRBV20-1,NA,TGCAGTGCTAGAGAACCTACCGGTTACTATGGCTACACCTTC,CSAREPTGYYGYTF
NA,TRBJ2-7,TRBV20-1,NA,TGCAGTGCTAGAGTGTCTGTAGACGCCTACGAGCAGTACTTC,CSARVSVDAYEQYF
TRBD2,TRBJ2-2,TRBV11-3,NA,TGTGCCAGCAGCTTCACGGGGGGGGCGTACACCGGGGAGCTGTTTTTT,CASSFTGGAYTGELFF
TRBD2,TRBJ2-7,TRBV19,NA,TGTGCCAGTAGCCCCCGGGTTCGAGCGGGAGTATTCGAGCAGTACTTC,CASSPRVRAGVFEQYF
NA,TRBJ2-1,TRBV5-1,NA,TGCGCCAGCAGCTTGACCACAGCGGGACAACAGTTCTTC,CASSLTTAGQQFF
TRBD1,TRBJ2-4,TRBV12-3/TRBV12-4,NA,TGTGCCAGCAGCTCCCGACAGGGAGATGCCAAAAACATTCAGTACTTC,CASSSRQGDAKNIQYF
NA,TRBJ2-3,TRBV3-1,NA,TGTGCCAGCAGCCAAGACAGGGGATGGGATACGCAGTATTTT,CASSQDRGWDTQYF
TRBD2,TRBJ2-1,TRBV7-2,NA,TGTGCCAGCAGCCGAGCGGGAGTTCGTTCCTACAATGAGCAGTTCTTC,CASSRAGVRSYNEQFF